These 19 T cell receptor beta chains originate from one sample sequenced in a study of blood T cell repertoires in COVID-19. The assay was immunoSEQ multiplex PCR, and TCRdb's table has in-frame clones only and misses some. The profile covers over 250,000 clones, with about 87% appearing a single time and 10% taken by the ten largest. Input material: peripheral blood. The receptor set was obtained from a woman between 65 and 79 years old with COVID-19, enrolled during active disease.

The gene calls are TRBV6-5 and TRBJ1-5; D perhaps matches TRBD1 (6 bases). Between the trimmed V and J ends, which lost 6 bases and 4 bases, there was a span of 13 bases. There are 14 residues in the CDR3. From germline, CDR1 is MNHEY and CDR2 SVGAGI. CDR3 DNA sequence: TGTGCCAGCAGCGGACAGATGAGGAATCAGCCCCAGCATTTT. Translation: CASSGQMRNQPQHF.

The chain is built from TRBV28 and TRBJ1-2; possible D gene TRBD1, 5 bases. There are 12 residues in the CDR3. The V end was cut by 10 bases, the J end by 3 bases, with 12 bases between. The germline gives CDR1 MDHEN, CDR2 SYDVKM. The CDR3 DNA follows: TGTGCCACCGCCGTAGGGGACTATGGCTACACCTTC. It codes for CATAVGDYGYTF.

This clone was observed a handful of times. The same CDR3 arises from other DNA sequences in this sample as well. The chain uses TRBV2 and TRBJ1-6; TRBD1 aligns across 9 bases. This CDR3 has 15 amino acids. The V segment lost 2 bases and the J segment 7 bases; nucleotides outside the gene matches: 3. Germline V gene lookup returns CDR1 SNHLY and CDR2 FYNNEI. Here the CDR3 DNA reads TGTGCCAGCAGTGAACAGGGACAGGGAAATTCACCCCTCCACTTT. It yields the protein CASSEQGQGNSPLHF.

The J gene is TRBJ1-5, the V gene TRBV28, with 8 positions matching TRBD1. J was trimmed by 4 bases and V by 3 bases; bases with no gene match: 14. This CDR3 is 18 amino acids long. Germline V gene lookup returns CDR1 MDHEN and CDR2 SYDVKM. The CDR3: CASSFPHQRTGKNQPQHF. CDR3 DNA sequence: TGTGCCAGCAGTTTCCCCCACCAAAGGACAGGGAAGAATCAGCCCCAGCATTTT.

The count of this clone is one. The chain combines TRBV29-1 with TRBJ2-5; 13 nucleotides align to TRBD2. V trimming: 3 bases; J trimming: 5 bases; junction bases outside the gene matches: 9. The CDR3 covers 16 residues. Germline values: CDR1 SQVTM, CDR2 ANQGSEA. The DNA of the CDR3 is TGCAGCGTTGAGGGGACTAGCGGGACGGCGCGGGAGACCCAGTACTTC. It yields the protein CSVEGTSGTARETQYF.

The chain employs TRBV10-3 and TRBJ2-1; D might be TRBD2 (6 bases). This CDR3 has 13 residues. Germline V gives CDR1 ENHRY, CDR2 SYGVKD. V gave up 5 bases and J gave up 10 bases, with 15 bases separating them. CDR3 in DNA: TGTGCCATCAGTAAAGAACGGACTATCGAGCAGTTCTTC. Its protein is CAISKERTIEQFF.

CDR3 amino acids: CASSLIQGFEQYF. The CDR3 bases are TGTGCCAGCAGTTTAATACAGGGTTTCGAGCAGTACTTC. V gene TRBV6-5 combines with J gene TRBJ2-7; possible D gene TRBD1, 6 bases. Trimming removed 4 bases from V and 6 bases from J, with 13 bases in between. From germline, CDR1 is MNHEY and CDR2 SVGAGI. The CDR3 has 13 amino acids.

This clone has a single count. Here the CDR3 reads CASSRQGAFTDTQYF. CDR3 in DNA: TGTGCCAGCTCTCGACAGGGGGCCTTCACAGATACGCAGTATTTT. V usage is TRBV18 and J usage is TRBJ2-3, with 10 nucleotides matching TRBD1. Germline-derived CDR1 and CDR2 are KGHSH and LQKENI. J was trimmed by 2 bases and V by 6 bases; bases with no gene match: 5. This CDR3 is built from 15 residues.

V is TRBV7-8 and J is TRBJ1-2; 11 bases agree with TRBD1. J gave up 6 bases and V 5 bases, and 5 bases lay outside the gene matches. Germline V gene lookup returns CDR1 SGHVS and CDR2 FQNEAQ. The CDR3 spans 14 residues. CDR3 coding DNA: TGTGCCAGCAGCGATCGGACAGGGGGCCATGGCTACACCTTC. Its translation: CASSDRTGGHGYTF. Filled out from reference TRBV7-8 and TRBJ1-2, the complete variable domain reads GAGVSQSPRYKVAKRGQDVALRCDPISGHVSLFWYQQALGQGPEFLTYFQNEAQLDKSGLPSDRFFAERPEGSVSTLKIQRTQQEDSAVYLCASSDRTGGHGYTFGSGTRLTVV.

This clone was observed a handful of times. The gene calls are TRBV2 and TRBJ1-4; 8 bases are a match to TRBD1. This CDR3 is built from 14 residues. Germline CDR1 is SNHLY and CDR2 is FYNNEI. Trimming cost V 5 bases and J 4 bases; bases outside gene matches: 3. The CDR3 protein is CASSRTGRNEKLFF. The CDR3 bases are TGTGCCAGCAGTCGGACAGGGCGTAATGAAAAACTGTTTTTT.

V is TRBV5-1 and J is TRBJ1-2; no firm D call. With 0 bases removed from V and 8 bases from J, the gap between germline ends came to 17 bases. Per the germline V gene, CDR1 is SGHRS and CDR2 is YFSETQ. The CDR3 extends over 15 amino acids. CDR3 coding DNA: TGCGCCAGCAGCTTGGCCGAGGAGAATATGCGGGGCTACACCTTC. Its protein is CASSLAEENMRGYTF. The variable domain in full, with the rest retrieved from reference TRBV5-1 and TRBJ1-2, is KAGVTQTPRYLIKTRGQQVTLSCSPISGHRSVSWYQQTPGQGLQFLFEYFSETQRNKGNFPGRFSGRQFSNSRSEMNVSTLELGDSALYLCASSLAEENMRGYTFGSGTRLTVV.

A single count supports this clone. The chain links TRBV19 to TRBJ1-3, with D unclear. The V and J ends lost 1 base and 2 bases respectively, with 9 bases between them. Germline CDR1 is LNHDA and CDR2 is SQIVND (reference sequence). This CDR3 region has 15 residues. CDR3 residues: CASSIVQNTGNTIYF. As DNA, the CDR3 is TGTGCCAGTAGTATAGTGCAAAACACTGGAAACACCATATATTTT.

The J gene is TRBJ2-3, the V gene TRBV27, with TRBD1 matching 8 bases. Germline lookup yields CDR1 MNHEY and CDR2 SMNVEV (reference sequence). J gave up 4 bases and V 5 bases, and 11 bases lay outside the gene matches. The CDR3 runs to 16 residues. The CDR3 reads CASSIRDRRYPDTQYF. The CDR3, as DNA: TGTGCCAGCAGTATAAGGGACAGGAGGTATCCAGATACGCAGTATTTT.

This sequence joins TRBV2 and TRBJ1-2; 7 positions agree with TRBD1. CDR1 is SNHLY and CDR2 is FYNNEI in the germline V gene. The CDR3 loop spans 14 amino acids. V gave up 9 bases and J gave up 1 base; unmatched junction bases: 8. CDR3 residues: CASNGQAFNYGYTF. As DNA, the CDR3 is TGTGCCAGTAATGGACAGGCGTTTAACTATGGCTACACCTTC.

V gene TRBV4-2 combines with J gene TRBJ1-1; D gene unclear. This CDR3 is built from 13 residues. Per the germline V gene, CDR1 is LGHNA and CDR2 is YNFKEQ. V was shortened by 0 bases and J by 8 bases, with 10 bases between the two germline ends. Written as DNA, the CDR3 is TGTGCCAGCAGCCAAGATGGTGCAGGCGAAGCTTTCTTT. It encodes CASSQDGAGEAFF.

This clone has only a few counts. The chain links TRBV3-1 (or the pseudogene TRBV3-2) to TRBJ1-3; 8 bases agree with TRBD1. J gave up 5 bases and V 6 bases, and 9 bases lay outside the gene matches. Germline loops: CDR1 LGHDT, CDR2 YNNKEL (reference sequence). This CDR3 region has 15 residues. In DNA, the CDR3 is TGTGCCAGCAGGACCCAGGGGGCTAGTCGAAACACCATATATTTT. Translation: CASRTQGASRNTIYF.

This clone occurred a few times. The chain carries TRBV5-4 and TRBJ2-7; 11 positions agree with TRBD2. CDR3 length: 16 amino acids. Germline CDR1 is SGHNT and CDR2 is YYREEE (reference sequence). Germline trimming cut 1 base from V and 0 bases from J; bases unmatched to any gene: 3. This chain's CDR3 is CASSLLAGGSSYEQYF. As DNA, the CDR3 is TGTGCCAGCAGCTTGCTAGCGGGAGGTTCCTCCTACGAGCAGTACTTC. The full variable domain, with the rest looked up from reference TRBV5-4 and TRBJ2-7, is ETGVTQSPTHLIKTRGQQVTLRCSSQSGHNTVSWYQQALGQGPQFIFQYYREEENGRGNFPPRFSGLQFPNYSSELNVNALELDDSALYLCASSLLAGGSSYEQYFGPGTRLTVT.

The chain joins TRBV18 to TRBJ1-2; 9 nucleotides match TRBD1. This CDR3 contains 14 residues. Germline V gene lookup returns CDR1 KGHSH and CDR2 LQKENI. V lost 1 base, J lost 5 bases, and 2 bases stayed unmatched. The chain's CDR3 is CASSPQDRGYGYTF. The CDR3 nucleotides read TGTGCCAGCTCACCACAAGACAGGGGGTATGGCTACACCTTC.

The V and J genes are TRBV4-1 and TRBJ1-2; no definite D call. V was shortened by 0 bases and J by 5 bases, with 16 bases between the two germline ends. CDR3 size: 16 residues. Germline CDR1 MGHRA, CDR2 YSYEKL. The chain's CDR3 is CASSQDRSSIRYGYTF. The DNA of the CDR3 is TGCGCCAGCAGCCAAGATAGGAGCAGTATCCGATATGGCTACACCTTC.